This passage covers 13 T cell receptor beta chains from one sample sequenced in a study of Graves' ophthalmopathy and Graves' hyperthyroidism. TCR beta CDR3 amplification used RNA transcripts. Amplification began with first-round RT-PCR using HTBI primers, then second-round multiplex PCR was performed. MiXCR was run by TCRdb on the multiplex PCR reads, yielding one entry per CDR3 protein. The table includes 300,000 to 400,000 distinct CDR3 sequences, about a sixth detected once. Sequenced material: peripheral blood. These receptors were obtained from an adult woman with stable Graves' hyperthyroidism.

This clonotype was detected ten times or more. This chain connects TRBV19 to TRBJ2-5; D unresolved. Germline V lookup: CDR1 LNHDA, CDR2 SQIVND (reference sequence). V lost 6 bases to trimming and J lost 5 bases, with 13 bases between them. CDR3 length equals 13 residues. The DNA of the CDR3 is TGTGCCAGTAGCGTGTGGGCGAGTGAGACCCAGTACTTC. Translating it yields CASSVWASETQYF.

This clonotype was observed at least ten times. Written as DNA, the CDR3 is TGTGCCATCACCGGGACAGAGAATCAGCCCCAGCATTTT. This gives the protein CAITGTENQPQHF. J is TRBJ1-5 and V is TRBV10-3, with 7 bases matching TRBD1. Germline V gene sequence: CDR1 ENHRY, CDR2 SYGVKD. The V segment lost 7 bases and the J segment 4 bases; nucleotides outside the gene matches: 4. The CDR3 runs 13 residues.

There are many counts of this clonotype. This chain connects TRBV6-1 to TRBJ2-7; a weak D match, TRBD2 (5 bases). Germline assignment: CDR1 MNHNS and CDR2 SASEGT. CDR3 size: 15 residues. Trimming removed 5 bases at V and 4 bases at J, with 18 bases between. CDR3 residues: CASSQRGEPGYEQYF. CDR3 sequence (DNA): TGTGCCAGCAGTCAACGGGGAGAACCGGGTTACGAGCAGTACTTC.

V usage is TRBV6-2 or TRBV6-3 and J usage is TRBJ2-7; the D call may be TRBD1 or TRBD2 (5 bases each). The germline V gene has CDR1 MNHEY and CDR2 SVGEGT. The CDR3 covers 11 residues. Trimming shortened V by 4 bases and J by 10 bases, and 11 bases separated the two germline ends. Here the CDR3 reads CASSFEGIQYF. The CDR3 DNA sequence: TGTGCCAGCAGTTTCGAGGGGATACAGTACTTC.

This clonotype has a count of ten or more. This rearrangement joins TRBV20-1 to TRBJ2-7, with 10 bases fitting TRBD2. The CDR3 is 14 amino acids. The V gene's germline CDR1 is DFQATT and CDR2 SNEGSKA (reference sequence). V trimming: 6 bases; J trimming: 2 bases; junction bases outside the gene matches: 7. The CDR3 region has the DNA TGCAGTGCGCAATCCGGGACTAGCGCCTACGAGCAGTACTTC. Amino acid sequence: CSAQSGTSAYEQYF.

The table lists this clonotype with many counts. The V gene is TRBV9, the J gene TRBJ2-7; possible D gene TRBD2, 5 bases. V gave up 4 bases and J gave up 1 base, with 9 bases separating them. Per the germline V gene, CDR1 is SGDLS and CDR2 is YYNGEE. The CDR3 totals 13 residues. The CDR3 coding sequence is TGTGCCAGCAGCCCCCGACTATCCTACGAGCAGTACTTC. It yields the protein CASSPRLSYEQYF.

This clonotype showed up many times. The chain recombines TRBV27 with TRBJ2-7, with TRBD1 identical over 7 bases. Trimming cost V 3 bases and J 0 bases; bases outside gene matches: 2. The germline V gene encodes CDR1 MNHEY and CDR2 SMNVEV (reference sequence). The CDR3 length is 14 residues. CDR3 nucleotide sequence: TGTGCCAGCAGTTTTACAGGGGACTCCTACGAGCAGTACTTC. Its protein is CASSFTGDSYEQYF.

The sample holds many counts of this clonotype. The chain carries TRBV6-1 and TRBJ2-5, with 7 positions matching TRBD1. CDR1 is MNHNS, CDR2 SASEGT, per germline. CDR3 length equals 16 residues. V gave up 4 bases and J gave up 2 bases; unmatched junction bases: 10. The CDR3 is CASSGGFPGQQETQYF. CDR3 DNA sequence: TGTGCCAGCAGTGGAGGATTCCCGGGACAGCAAGAGACCCAGTACTTC.

This clonotype came up a few times. A much larger clone sits a single nucleotide away, making a read error possible. This chain links TRBV2 with TRBJ1-1; no clear D gene. The germline CDR1 and CDR2 sequences are SNHLY and FYNNEI. This CDR3 contains 13 residues. In DNA, the CDR3 is TGTGCCAGCAGTGAGACGGGTTACACTGAAGCTTGCTTT. It translates to CASSETGYTEACF.

This clonotype was found many times. The CDR3 region is CASSPPWTGGDHDNTEAFF. The CDR3, as DNA: TGTGCCAGCAGTCCACCTTGGACAGGGGGCGATCATGACAACACTGAAGCTTTCTTT. The chain is built from TRBV27 and TRBJ1-1; the match to TRBD1 covers 11 bases. Germline V CDR1 and CDR2: MNHEY, SMNVEV (reference sequence). The V gene end was trimmed by 5 bases and the J gene end by 2 bases; junction bases not matched to a gene: 16. CDR3 length equals 19 residues.

The table lists this clonotype with many counts. The chain carries TRBV7-2 and TRBJ1-5; a weak D match, TRBD1 (6 bases). Germline values: CDR1 SGHTA, CDR2 FQGNSA. The CDR3 spans 15 residues. V gave up 1 base and J gave up 6 bases, with 13 bases separating them. CDR3 residues: CASSLVGGGAQPQHF. DNA for the CDR3: TGTGCCAGCAGCTTAGTAGGGGGAGGAGCTCAGCCCCAGCATTTT.

Many counts were recorded for this clonotype. The rearrangement joins TRBV28 to TRBJ1-5; D is unresolved. The germline gives CDR1 MDHEN, CDR2 SYDVKM. The CDR3 is 11 amino acids. Deletions cut 8 bases from V and 7 bases from J, with 9 bases between. The DNA for the CDR3 is TGTGCCAGCTCAGGACCCCAGCCCCAGCATTTT. This encodes CASSGPQPQHF. The whole variable domain, filled in from reference TRBV28 and TRBJ1-5, reads DVKVTQSSRYLVKRTGEKVFLECVQDMDHENMFWYRQDPGLGLRLIYFSYDVKMKEKGDIPEGYSVSREKKERFSLILESASTNQTSMYLCASSGPQPQHFGDGTRLSIL.

This chain joins TRBV12-3 or TRBV12-4 and TRBJ2-7, with D possibly matching TRBD2 (6 bases). The CDR3 extends over 14 amino acids. Trimming took 7 bases from V and 2 from J, leaving 15 bases between them. The CDR3 sequence is CASTAGLRAYEQYF. The DNA for the CDR3 is TGTGCCAGCACCGCGGGACTCAGAGCCTACGAGCAGTACTTC.